What follows are 23 T cell receptor beta chains derived from one specimen sequenced in a study of CD8+ T cells in alopecia areata. Treatment noted: oral pan-JAK inhibitor, 5-10 mg twice daily. Following RNA extraction, reverse transcription yielded cDNA that acted as the sequencing template. Clones were sequenced by immunoSEQ multiplex PCR, and TCRdb holds only the in-frame ones, with some missing. The sample lists about 100,000 clones, just under 60% occurring once. Sequences were derived from CD8+ T cells sorted from blood, sampled at approximately week 56, from a patient treated with tofacitinib. The receptors were gathered from a human donor with alopecia areata.

The J gene is TRBJ1-5, the V gene TRBV4-2; maybe TRBD1 (5 bases). The germline V gene encodes CDR1 LGHNA and CDR2 YNFKEQ. V dropped 0 bases and J dropped 7 bases, with 16 bases sitting between them. The CDR3 extends over 16 amino acids. The CDR3 region is CASSQEFRVGGQPQHF. CDR3 DNA: TGTGCCAGCAGCCAAGAGTTTCGGGTTGGGGGACAGCCCCAGCATTTT.

A few counts support this clone. The chain employs TRBV10-3 and TRBJ2-7; TRBD1 might be the D (5 bases). The V gene lost 4 bases and the J gene lost 4 bases, with 8 bases spanning the gap. The CDR3 runs 12 residues. From germline, CDR1 is ENHRY and CDR2 SYGVKD. The CDR3 DNA reads TGTGCCATCAGTGTCCAGGGTTACGAGCAGTACTTC. Translation gives CAISVQGYEQYF.

This clone was seen a handful of times. V usage is TRBV7-9 and J usage is TRBJ2-7; a possible D gene is TRBD1 (6 bases). V gave up 10 bases and J gave up 3 bases, with 10 bases separating them. The CDR3 is 11 amino acids. Germline V gives CDR1 SEHNR, CDR2 FQNEAQ (reference sequence). The CDR3 spells CATGQSYEQYF. CDR3 coding DNA: TGTGCCACTGGACAGAGCTACGAGCAGTACTTC. Variable domain in full (rest from reference TRBV7-9 and TRBJ2-7): DTGVSQNPRHKITKRGQNVTFRCDPISEHNRLYWYRQTLGQGPEFLTYFQNEAQLEKSRLLSDRFSAERPKGSFSTLEIQRTEQGDSAMYLCATGQSYEQYFGPGTRLTVT.

V usage is TRBV2 and J usage is TRBJ2-2; D gene uncertain. The ends were cut back, 2 bases at V and 8 bases at J, with 9 bases in the middle. This CDR3 comprises 13 residues. Looked up from germline, CDR1 is SNHLY and CDR2 is FYNNEI. The CDR3 nucleotides read TGTGCCAGCAGTGAATTGGCGCCGGGGGAGCTGTTTTTT. It is translated as CASSELAPGELFF.

The chain joins TRBV9 to TRBJ2-3; TRBD2 aligns across 9 bases. V lost 4 bases, J lost 5 bases, and 8 bases stayed unmatched. This CDR3 has 15 amino acids. Germline V gene data show CDR1 as SGDLS and CDR2 as YYNGEE. DNA for the CDR3: TGTGCCAGCAGCCCGGGGACTAGCATTAGAGATACGCAGTATTTT. Protein product: CASSPGTSIRDTQYF.

This clone has a single count. The rearrangement uses TRBV9 and TRBJ2-3; D is unclear. This CDR3 contains 17 residues. Germline V gene sequence: CDR1 SGDLS, CDR2 YYNGEE. Trimming took off 1 base at V and 0 bases at J, with 15 bases between the two ends. The CDR3 bases are TGTGCCAGCAGCGTATGGGAAGGGATCCTTAGCACAGATACGCAGTATTTT. Translation gives CASSVWEGILSTDTQYF.

The gene calls are TRBV30 and TRBJ1-2, with D perhaps matching TRBD1 (6 bases). Germline lookup yields CDR1 GTSNPN and CDR2 SVGIG (reference sequence). The CDR3 runs 13 residues. V was trimmed by 1 base and J by 3 bases, leaving 9 bases between them. The CDR3 DNA follows: TGTGCCTGGAGTGCCGGACAGCACTATGGCTACACCTTC. Translating it yields CAWSAGQHYGYTF.

The rearrangement uses TRBV2 and TRBJ2-7; D not resolved. The CDR3 is 10 residues long. V was pared by 7 bases and J by 5 bases, with 6 bases between. CDR1 and CDR2 from the germline V gene are SNHLY and FYNNEI. The CDR3 region has the DNA TGTGCCAGCATCGGCCACGAGCAGTACTTC. Protein product: CASIGHEQYF.

The J gene is TRBJ2-3, the V gene TRBV7-9, with TRBD1 identical over 9 bases. V was clipped by 5 bases and J by 4 bases; unmatched bases: 7. This CDR3 is built from 15 residues. The germline V gene encodes CDR1 SEHNR and CDR2 FQNEAQ (reference sequence). The CDR3 loop is CASSPRDRESDTQYF. The CDR3 DNA sequence: TGTGCCAGCAGCCCCCGGGACAGGGAATCAGATACGCAGTATTTT. The full variable domain, with the rest looked up from reference TRBV7-9 and TRBJ2-3, is DTGVSQNPRHKITKRGQNVTFRCDPISEHNRLYWYRQTLGQGPEFLTYFQNEAQLEKSRLLSDRFSAERPKGSFSTLEIQRTEQGDSAMYLCASSPRDRESDTQYFGPGTRLTVL.

The chain joins TRBV11-2 to TRBJ2-1, with D perhaps TRBD2 (6 bases). Per the germline V gene, CDR1 is SGHAT and CDR2 is FQNNGV. The length of the CDR3 is 12 residues. V shed 8 bases and J shed 6 bases, with 11 bases lying between them. The CDR3 DNA sequence: TGTGCCAGCGTAACTAGCAGCAATGAGCAGTTCTTC. Amino acid sequence: CASVTSSNEQFF.

V gene TRBV4-1 combines with J gene TRBJ1-5; a possible D gene is TRBD1 (5 bases). Between the trimmed V and J ends, which lost 8 bases and 5 bases, there was a span of 25 bases. The germline gives CDR1 MGHRA, CDR2 YSYEKL. This CDR3 comprises 17 residues. CDR3 sequence: CASCPSFGGAVDQPQHF. In nucleotides, the CDR3 is TGCGCCAGCTGCCCATCTTTCGGCGGGGCCGTGGATCAGCCCCAGCATTTT.

In its sample, this clone was seen once. The chain recombines TRBV4-1 with TRBJ1-2, with a tentative D call TRBD1 (5 bases). Trimming shortened V by 3 bases and J by 4 bases, and 12 bases separated the two germline ends. Per the germline V gene, CDR1 is MGHRA and CDR2 is YSYEKL. There are 14 residues in the CDR3. The CDR3 DNA follows: TGCGCCAGCAGCCAGTCGCAGGGAGGCTATGGCTACACCTTC. The encoded protein is CASSQSQGGYGYTF.

The chain uses TRBV6-5 and TRBJ2-3; D not certain. This CDR3 comprises 11 residues. Germline V lookup: CDR1 MNHEY, CDR2 SVGAGI. V lost 4 bases and J lost 4, with 3 bases in between. Written as DNA, the CDR3 is TGTGCCAGCAGTTCTTCAGATACGCAGTATTTT. Residues: CASSSSDTQYF.

The CDR3 nucleotides are TGCGCCAGCAGCTTAAACAGAAAAGAGACCCAGTACTTC. Amino acid sequence: CASSLNRKETQYF. This sequence joins TRBV5-1 and TRBJ2-5; D unresolved. The germline CDR1 and CDR2 sequences are SGHRS and YFSETQ. The CDR3 extends over 13 amino acids. The V end lost 2 bases, the J end lost 3 bases, and 8 bases lay between the germline ends.

This sequence joins TRBV9 and TRBJ2-1; 8 positions agree with TRBD2. The CDR3 has 16 amino acids. The J segment lost 4 bases and the V segment lost 3 bases, leaving 9 bases of the junction unmatched. Looked up from germline, CDR1 is SGDLS and CDR2 is YYNGEE. As DNA, the CDR3 is TGTGCCAGCAGCGCCCCCGGTCTAGCGGGTTACAATGAGCAGTTCTTC. Amino acid sequence: CASSAPGLAGYNEQFF.

This chain connects TRBV4-1 to TRBJ1-4; D unresolved. Germline loops: CDR1 MGHRA, CDR2 YSYEKL. The CDR3 consists of 15 residues. The ends were cut back, 4 bases at V and 7 bases at J, with 16 bases in the middle. CDR3 loop: CASSPIDNLGEKLFF. The CDR3 DNA sequence: TGCGCCAGCAGCCCCATTGACAATCTTGGTGAAAAACTGTTTTTT.

The chain has TRBV4-1 and TRBJ2-1; TRBD1 aligns across 7 bases. Germline assignment: CDR1 MGHRA and CDR2 YSYEKL. The CDR3 sequence is 20 residues long. Trimming took 3 bases from V and 5 from J; bases not matched to a gene: 22. The chain's CDR3 is CASSHRDSFIPAPINNEQFF. Written as DNA, the CDR3 is TGCGCCAGCAGCCACCGGGACAGTTTCATCCCCGCTCCCATAAACAATGAGCAGTTCTTC.

This chain links TRBV11-2 with TRBJ2-5; no clear D. Trimming left V 3 bases short and J 3 bases short, with 11 bases between. The germline V gene has CDR1 SGHAT and CDR2 FQNNGV. This CDR3 is built from 14 residues. The DNA of the CDR3 is TGTGCCAGCAGCTTTTTGGGAACAGAAGAGACCCAGTACTTC. Translated, it gives CASSFLGTEETQYF.

A few counts support this clone. This chain links TRBV9 with TRBJ1-2, with D perhaps matching TRBD1 (5 bases). The germline V and J ends were trimmed by 7 bases and 6 bases, with 10 bases remaining between them. Germline assignment: CDR1 SGDLS and CDR2 YYNGEE. The CDR3 loop spans 11 amino acids. CDR3 coding DNA: TGTGCCAGCGGATGGGGCCATGGCTACACCTTC. It translates to CASGWGHGYTF.

A word on this clone: This CDR3 is also generated by other DNA sequences in the sample. The rearrangement links TRBV5-1 to TRBJ2-3; D is unresolved. Trimming cost V 0 bases and J 4 bases, with 6 bases left between them. Germline V lookup: CDR1 SGHRS, CDR2 YFSETQ. CDR3 size: 13 residues. The CDR3 spells CASSLVLADTQYF. The CDR3 DNA reads TGCGCCAGCAGCTTGGTATTGGCAGATACGCAGTATTTT.

This chain connects TRBV11-3 to TRBJ2-4; D call uncertain. Trimming removed 5 bases from V and 8 bases from J, with 10 bases in between. The germline V gene encodes CDR1 SGHNT and CDR2 YENEEA. The CDR3 consists of 12 residues. CDR3 nucleotides: TGTGCCAGCAGCGGATGGATGGACATTCAGTACTTC. This sequence encodes CASSGWMDIQYF.

The chain uses TRBV23-1 and TRBJ2-2, with D possibly TRBD2 on 6 matching bases. TRBV23-1 has ORF status, its function being uncertain. This CDR3 is built from 15 residues. Deletions cut 7 bases from V and 3 bases from J, with 15 bases between. CDR3 nucleotides: TGCGCCAGCACAAATCAGGGAGGTCACACCGGGGAGCTGTTTTTT. Protein product: CASTNQGGHTGELFF.

The CDR3 sequence: CASSPETATEAFF. The CDR3 region has the DNA TGTGCCAGCAGCCCAGAGACAGCCACGGAAGCTTTCTTT. The chain recombines TRBV7-8 with TRBJ1-1, with D possibly matching TRBD1 (5 bases). The CDR3 is made up of 13 amino acids. The V and J ends lost 5 bases and 8 bases respectively, with 15 bases between them. CDR1 and CDR2 (germline): SGHVS, FQNEAQ.